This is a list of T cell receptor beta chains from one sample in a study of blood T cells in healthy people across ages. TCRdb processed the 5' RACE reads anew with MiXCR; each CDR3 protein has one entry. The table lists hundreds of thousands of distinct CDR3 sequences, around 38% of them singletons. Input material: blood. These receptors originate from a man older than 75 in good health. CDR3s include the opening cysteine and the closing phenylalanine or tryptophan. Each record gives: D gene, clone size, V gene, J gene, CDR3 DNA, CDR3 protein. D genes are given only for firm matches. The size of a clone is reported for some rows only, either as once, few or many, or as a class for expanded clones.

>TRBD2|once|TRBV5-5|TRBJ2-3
TGTGCCAGCAGCTTTGAGGGACTAGCCTACACAGATACGCAGTATTTT
CASSFEGLAYTDTQYF
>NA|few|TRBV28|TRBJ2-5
TGTGCCAGCAGTTTGGTGCTCCAAGAGACCCAGTACTTC
CASSLVLQETQYF
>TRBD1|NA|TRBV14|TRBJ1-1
TGTGCCAGCAGCCAAGTGACAGGGATGAACACTGAAGCTTTCTTT
CASSQVTGMNTEAFF
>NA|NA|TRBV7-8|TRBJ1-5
TGTGCCAACAGCCCCCAAGGGTCGAGCAATCAGCCCCAGCATTTT
CANSPQGSSNQPQHF
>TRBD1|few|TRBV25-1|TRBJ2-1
TGTGCCAGCAGTGAATTGGGACAGAAGAACCATGAGCAGTTCTTC
CASSELGQKNHEQFF
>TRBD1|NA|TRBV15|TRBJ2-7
TGTGCCACCAGCAGAGCAGGAACAGGGGCTGACTACGAGCAGTACTTC
CATSRAGTGADYEQYF
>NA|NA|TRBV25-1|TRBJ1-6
TGTGCCAGCAGCGATCAATCGACAGGCCCTATTCCACCCCTCCACTTT
CASSDQSTGPIPPLHF
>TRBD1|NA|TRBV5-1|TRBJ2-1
TGCGCCAGCAGCGGGGGACAGGGGAACAATGAGCAGTTCTTC
CASSGGQGNNEQFF
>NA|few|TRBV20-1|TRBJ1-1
TGCAGTGCTAGAAAGGGGGTCCAGAACACTGAAGCTTTCTTT
CSARKGVQNTEAFF
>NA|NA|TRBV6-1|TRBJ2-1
TGTGCCAGCAGTGTGGGACATCCGCCAGCGGAACCCTACAATGAGCAGTTCTTC
CASSVGHPPAEPYNEQFF
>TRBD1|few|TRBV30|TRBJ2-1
TGTGCCTGGAGTAACGACAGGGGGAAAACGAATGAGCAGTTCTTC
CAWSNDRGKTNEQFF
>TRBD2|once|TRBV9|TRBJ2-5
TGTGCCAGCAGCGTGGGACTAGCGGCTCAAGAGACCCAGTACTTC
CASSVGLAAQETQYF
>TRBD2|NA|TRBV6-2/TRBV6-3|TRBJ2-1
TGTGCCAGCAGCGGGACTAGCGGGAGGGCCTGGTCCTACAATGAGCAGTTCTTC
CASSGTSGRAWSYNEQFF
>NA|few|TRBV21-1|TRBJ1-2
TGTGCCAGCAGCAAATTCCAGGGCCACTATGGCTACACCTTC
CASSKFQGHYGYTF
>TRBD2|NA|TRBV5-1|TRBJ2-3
TGCGCCAGCGGGCGAGGTCCCGGGGGGGATACGCAGTATTTT
CASGRGPGGDTQYF
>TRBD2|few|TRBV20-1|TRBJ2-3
TGCAGTGCTAGATACACCCCCGGGGGGGCGATCGCAGATACGCAGTATTTT
CSARYTPGGAIADTQYF
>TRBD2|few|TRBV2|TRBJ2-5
TGTGCCAGCAGTGAGACTAGCGGAAGACAAGAGACCCAGTACTTC
CASSETSGRQETQYF
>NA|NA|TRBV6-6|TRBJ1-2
TGTGCCAGCAGTTACTCGAGGACCCCCGAGGTTCGTGGCTACACCTTC
CASSYSRTPEVRGYTF
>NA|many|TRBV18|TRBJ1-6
TGTGCCAGCTCACCAAGCAGGGGAAATTCACCCCTCCACTTT
CASSPSRGNSPLHF
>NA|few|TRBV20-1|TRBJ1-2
TGCAGTGCTAGAGCCGAGATGACTAACTATGGCTACACCTTC
CSARAEMTNYGYTF
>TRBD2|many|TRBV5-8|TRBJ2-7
TGTGCCAGCTCGGGGGGGACAAACTCCTACGAGCAGTACTTC
CASSGGTNSYEQYF
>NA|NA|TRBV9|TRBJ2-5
TGTGCCAGCAGCGTAGCGTCAAAAGAGACCCAGTACTTC
CASSVASKETQYF
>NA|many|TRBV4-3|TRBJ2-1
TGCGCCAGCAGCCCTGATGGGGGGCAAGGTGAGCAGTTCTTC
CASSPDGGQGEQFF
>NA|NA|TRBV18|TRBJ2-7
TGTGCCAGCTCACCGGTTGGCGCGGGCTCCTACGAGCAGTACTTC
CASSPVGAGSYEQYF
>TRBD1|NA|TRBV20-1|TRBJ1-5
TGCAGTGCTAAAAGGACAGGGCTGAACCAGCCCCAGCATTTT
CSAKRTGLNQPQHF
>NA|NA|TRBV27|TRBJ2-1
TGTGCCAGCAGTTTGTGGGGAACTAAAAATGAGCAGTTCTTC
CASSLWGTKNEQFF
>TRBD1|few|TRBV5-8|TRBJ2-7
TGTGCCAGCAGCCCCCCTGCCAGAAGGGGGCGAACCGAGCAGTACTTC
CASSPPARRGRTEQYF
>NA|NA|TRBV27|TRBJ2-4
TGTGCCAGCAGCCCCGGAGGACTCAAGGTTCAGTACTTC
CASSPGGLKVQYF
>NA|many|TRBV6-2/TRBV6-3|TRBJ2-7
TGTGCCAGCAGTTACAGGGGTAGCTCCTACGAGCAGTACTTC
CASSYRGSSYEQYF
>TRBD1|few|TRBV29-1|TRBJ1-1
TGCAGCGCCTCTCGGGGGGCAGACAGGGTAGCTTTCTTT
CSASRGADRVAFF
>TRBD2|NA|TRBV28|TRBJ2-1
TGTGCCAGCAGTTCACCTCTAGCGGGAGGGCCAGGGGAGCAGTTCTTC
CASSSPLAGGPGEQFF
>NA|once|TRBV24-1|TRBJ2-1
TGTGCCACCAGTGAATCTGGTGGCAGCTCCTACAATGAGCAGTTCTTC
CATSESGGSSYNEQFF
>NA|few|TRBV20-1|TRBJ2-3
TGCAGTGCTACCACCGTCTCCGAATACACAGATACGCAGTATTTT
CSATTVSEYTDTQYF
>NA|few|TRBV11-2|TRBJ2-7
TGTGCCAGCAGCTTAGGGGTCAGAGTCTACGAGCAGTACTTC
CASSLGVRVYEQYF
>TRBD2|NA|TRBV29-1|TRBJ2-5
TGCAGCGTTGTAGTACTAGCGGGGGGGCCGTCCGAAGAGACCCAGTACTTC
CSVVVLAGGPSEETQYF
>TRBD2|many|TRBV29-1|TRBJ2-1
TGCAGCGTTGGGACCGGGACTAGCGGGACCTTCTACAATGAGCAGTTCTTC
CSVGTGTSGTFYNEQFF